Following are 27 T cell receptor beta chains from one sample sequenced in a study of radiotherapy plus CTLA-4 blockade in lung cancer. Sequenced by immunoSEQ multiplex PCR; TCRdb stores in-frame clones only, minus some. The sample carries some 110,000 clones, over 80% recorded once. Sequenced material: peripheral blood, taken from a patient treated with radiotherapy plus ipilimumab. The receptor source for this set is a human donor with non-small cell lung cancer that progressed on radiotherapy plus ipilimumab.

The rearrangement uses TRBV10-1 and TRBJ2-1; D tentatively fits TRBD1 or TRBD2 (5 bases each). Germline CDR1 reads WNHNN; CDR2 reads SYGVQD (reference sequence). Trimming removed 6 bases from V and 6 bases from J, with 15 bases in between. CDR3 length: 14 residues. The CDR3 spells CASSSGRFGNEQFF. DNA of the CDR3: TGCGCCAGCAGCTCGGGACGATTCGGCAATGAGCAGTTCTTC.

For the CDR3, the DNA is TGTGCCAGCAGTTTAGTATCGGGGAACAAAAACATTCAGTACTTC. This sequence encodes CASSLVSGNKNIQYF. This chain uses TRBV27 with TRBJ2-4; D may be TRBD2 (5 bases). The CDR3 spans 15 residues. Germline V gene data show CDR1 as MNHEY and CDR2 as SMNVEV (reference sequence). The germline V and J ends were trimmed by 2 bases and 3 bases, with 11 bases remaining between them.

As to this clone: The same CDR3 can be traced to other DNA sequences in this sample. The rearrangement joins TRBV5-1 to TRBJ1-1; D gene uncertain. This CDR3 spans 14 amino acids. Germline loops: CDR1 SGHRS, CDR2 YFSETQ. Trimming stripped 0 bases from V and 3 bases from J, with 9 bases between. The CDR3 spells CASSLGVLDTEAFF. The CDR3 DNA follows: TGCGCCAGCAGCTTGGGGGTGTTAGACACTGAAGCTTTCTTT. The variable domain in full, with the rest retrieved from reference TRBV5-1 and TRBJ1-1, is KAGVTQTPRYLIKTRGQQVTLSCSPISGHRSVSWYQQTPGQGLQFLFEYFSETQRNKGNFPGRFSGRQFSNSRSEMNVSTLELGDSALYLCASSLGVLDTEAFFGQGTRLTVV.

The chain couples TRBV28 to TRBJ2-2, with D possibly TRBD1 on 6 matching bases. This CDR3 contains 15 residues. CDR1 is MDHEN, CDR2 SYDVKM, per germline. With 6 bases removed from V and 1 base from J, the gap between germline ends came to 12 bases. DNA for the CDR3: TGTGCCAGCAGATCCGGGACAAGGAACACCGGGGAGCTGTTTTTT. Residues: CASRSGTRNTGELFF.

V gene TRBV2 combines with J gene TRBJ2-7; TRBD2 agrees at 8 bases. Germline V gives CDR1 SNHLY, CDR2 FYNNEI. Germline trimming cut 1 base from V and 7 bases from J; bases unmatched to any gene: 6. This CDR3 is 14 amino acids long. The CDR3 region has the DNA TGTGCCAGCAGTGAAGGTGGTAGCGGGATAGAGCAGTACTTC. Its translation: CASSEGGSGIEQYF.

This chain links TRBV5-1 with TRBJ2-1; tentatively, D is TRBD1 (5 bases). The CDR3 has 15 residues. V was pared by 8 bases and J by 0 bases, with 15 bases between. Germline CDR1 is SGHRS and CDR2 is YFSETQ. CDR3 amino acids: CASSGAVSSYNEQFF. CDR3 DNA: TGCGCCAGTTCTGGGGCGGTCAGCTCCTACAATGAGCAGTTCTTC.

CDR3 in amino acids: CASSSIAGGRNEQFF. DNA for the CDR3: TGTGCCAGCAGTTCCATAGCGGGAGGGCGGAATGAGCAGTTCTTC. J is TRBJ2-1 and V is TRBV7-9; TRBD2 agrees at 11 bases. With V trimmed by 6 bases and J by 7 bases, 8 bases remained unmatched. Per germline, CDR1 SEHNR and CDR2 FQNEAQ (reference sequence). The CDR3 contains 15 residues.

The genes are TRBV19 and TRBJ2-2; perhaps TRBD2 as D (5 bases). Deletions cut 10 bases from V and 3 bases from J, with 9 bases between. Germline assignment: CDR1 LNHDA and CDR2 SQIVND (reference sequence). This CDR3 has 12 residues. The CDR3 sequence is CAILGHTGELFF. In DNA form, the CDR3 reads TGTGCCATACTAGGACACACCGGGGAGCTGTTTTTT. Looking up the rest from reference TRBV19 and TRBJ2-2 gives the full variable domain: DGGITQSPKYLFRKEGQNVTLSCEQNLNHDAMYWYRQDPGQGLRLIYYSQIVNDFQKGDIAEGYSVSREKKESFPLTVTSAQKNPTAFYLCAILGHTGELFFGEGSRLTVL.

Only one count was recorded for this clone. The chain couples TRBV5-6 to TRBJ2-3; no reliable D call. The CDR3 extends over 13 amino acids. V was cut by 4 bases and J by 2 bases, with 8 bases left in between. Germline CDR1 is SGHDT and CDR2 is YYEEEE. CDR3 protein: CASSVSPTDTQYF. The CDR3 nucleotides are TGTGCCAGCAGCGTGAGCCCCACAGATACGCAGTATTTT.

The rearrangement joins TRBV19 to TRBJ2-5, with 9 bases matching TRBD2. The J call is in doubt because the DNA end fits TRBJ2-7 better. Germline CDR1 LNHDA, CDR2 SQIVND (reference sequence). The CDR3 extends over 17 amino acids. DNA of the CDR3: TGTGCCAGTAGCACATTAACGGGCCTAGCGGGACCCTACGAGCAGTACTTC. It is translated as CASSTLTGLAGPYEQYF.

This chain links TRBV7-9 with TRBJ2-1, with 9 bases aligning to TRBD1. CDR1 and CDR2 (germline): SEHNR, FQNEAQ (reference sequence). After removal of 5 bases from V and 9 bases from J, the junction contained 8 bases not matched to a gene. This CDR3 comprises 14 residues. CDR3 sequence: CASSDLKTGGEQFF. Written as DNA, the CDR3 is TGTGCCAGCAGCGACCTAAAGACAGGGGGTGAGCAGTTCTTC.

CDR3 sequence reads: CASSFGTSEYGYTF. For the CDR3, the DNA is TGTGCCAGCAGCTTTGGGACCTCCGAATATGGCTACACCTTC. The chain combines TRBV11-2 with TRBJ1-2, with D possibly being TRBD1 (5 bases). This CDR3 is built from 14 residues. Germline V gene data show CDR1 as SGHAT and CDR2 as FQNNGV. The V and J ends lost 3 bases and 5 bases respectively, with 13 bases between them.

The V gene is TRBV5-8, the J gene TRBJ2-7, with 14 bases matching TRBD2. CDR1 and CDR2 (germline): SGHTS, YDEGEE. The CDR3 has 19 amino acids. V gave up 7 bases and J gave up 5 bases; unmatched junction bases: 20. CDR3 bases: TGTGCCAGCCCCGGGATAAGAGGACTAGCGGGAGGTTCGGGCAACGAGCAGTACTTC. This encodes CASPGIRGLAGGSGNEQYF.

This chain links TRBV15 with TRBJ2-7, with 8 positions matching TRBD2. Germline values: CDR1 LNHNV, CDR2 YYDKDF (reference sequence). J gave up 0 bases and V 3 bases, and 4 bases lay outside the gene matches. CDR3 size: 15 residues. The CDR3 nucleotides are TGTGCCACCAGCAGCGAGCGGGAGAGCTCCTACGAGCAGTACTTC. The encoded protein is CATSSERESSYEQYF.

The V and J genes are TRBV19 and TRBJ2-1; 10 bases are a match to TRBD2. CDR1 is LNHDA, CDR2 SQIVND, per germline (reference sequence). J was trimmed by 7 bases and V by 10 bases; bases with no gene match: 13. The CDR3 is 15 amino acids. The CDR3 sequence is CATIGLADLGNEQFF. The CDR3 DNA follows: TGTGCCACCATCGGACTAGCGGACTTGGGGAATGAGCAGTTCTTC.

The count of this clone is one. The chain is built from TRBV5-1 and TRBJ2-7; 10 bases match TRBD1. V gave up 2 bases and J gave up 4 bases; unmatched junction bases: 6. CDR1 is SGHRS, CDR2 YFSETQ, per germline. This CDR3 is 15 amino acids long. CDR3 protein: CASSLDRDRGYEQYF. The DNA of the CDR3 is TGCGCCAGCAGCTTAGATCGGGACAGGGGTTACGAGCAGTACTTC.

V and J are TRBV7-9 and TRBJ2-2; D ambiguous. The CDR3 is 14 residues long. Germline V lookup: CDR1 SEHNR, CDR2 FQNEAQ (reference sequence). V lost 5 bases and J lost 1, with 8 bases in between. CDR3 region: CASSPLLNTGELFF. In DNA, the CDR3 is TGTGCCAGCAGCCCCCTCCTGAACACCGGGGAGCTGTTTTTT. Supplemented by reference TRBV7-9 and TRBJ2-2, the full variable domain reads DTGVSQNPRHKITKRGQNVTFRCDPISEHNRLYWYRQTLGQGPEFLTYFQNEAQLEKSRLLSDRFSAERPKGSFSTLEIQRTEQGDSAMYLCASSPLLNTGELFFGEGSRLTVL.

This clone was detected once. The CDR3 region is CASSQGGRRANVLTF. The CDR3 DNA follows: TGTGCCAGCTCACAGGGGGGTCGGCGGGCCAACGTCCTGACTTTC. The V and J genes are TRBV18 and TRBJ2-6; D is tentatively TRBD1 or TRBD2 (6 bases each). Trimming removed 4 bases from V and 5 bases from J, with 12 bases in between. This CDR3 spans 15 amino acids. Germline CDR1 is KGHSH and CDR2 is LQKENI.

This chain joins TRBV5-1 and TRBJ2-1, with 8 nucleotides matching TRBD2. J lost 4 bases, V lost 2 bases, and 5 bases had no gene match. CDR1 is SGHRS, CDR2 YFSETQ, per germline. The CDR3 length is 15 residues. The CDR3 reads CASSFGSGVYNEQFF. The CDR3 DNA reads TGCGCCAGCAGCTTTGGTAGCGGGGTATACAATGAGCAGTTCTTC.

The chain uses TRBV2 and TRBJ2-7, with a possible D match to TRBD1 (5 bases). This CDR3 is built from 15 residues. From germline, CDR1 is SNHLY and CDR2 FYNNEI. Between the trimmed V and J ends, which lost 6 bases and 2 bases, there was a span of 17 bases. DNA of the CDR3: TGTGCCAGCAGCGAGGTGGGGCATTCGGCCTACGAGCAGTACTTC. Translating gives CASSEVGHSAYEQYF. The full variable domain, its missing parts supplied by reference TRBV2 and TRBJ2-7, is EPEVTQTPSHQVTQMGQEVILRCVPISNHLYFYWYRQILGQKVEFLVSFYNNEISEKSEIFDDQFSVERPDGSNFTLKIRSTKLEDSAMYFCASSEVGHSAYEQYFGPGTRLTVT.

The chain uses TRBV12-5 and TRBJ2-5; D is possibly TRBD2 (6 bases). Per germline, CDR1 LGHNT and CDR2 FRNRAP. Deletions cut 6 bases from V and 3 bases from J, with 17 bases between. The CDR3 has 15 amino acids. CDR3 sequence (DNA): TGTGCTAGTGGCCGGGGCGGGACCGCGGAAGAGACCCAGTACTTC. Translated: CASGRGGTAEETQYF.

CDR3 loop: CASSLKTGTRYGYTF. The DNA of the CDR3 is TGTGCCAGCAGCTTGAAGACAGGCACAAGGTATGGCTACACCTTC. V usage is TRBV5-5 and J usage is TRBJ1-2; D may be TRBD1 (6 bases). V shed 1 base and J shed 5 bases, with 15 bases lying between them. CDR3 length: 15 residues. CDR1 and CDR2 from the germline V gene are SGHKS and YYEKEE (reference sequence).

This rearrangement joins TRBV7-8 to TRBJ2-1; D may be TRBD1 (7 bases). The CDR3 length is 15 residues. Germline lookup yields CDR1 SGHVS and CDR2 FQNEAQ. Deletions cut 3 bases from V and 4 bases from J, with 13 bases between. The CDR3 region is CASSFGQAGYNEQFF. In DNA, the CDR3 is TGTGCCAGCAGCTTTGGACAGGCGGGGTACAATGAGCAGTTCTTC.

J is TRBJ2-2 and V is TRBV5-1; the D call may be TRBD1 or TRBD2 (6 bases each). There are 17 residues in the CDR3. Trimming removed 4 bases at V and 7 bases at J, with 23 bases between. Per the germline V gene, CDR1 is SGHRS and CDR2 is YFSETQ. DNA of the CDR3: TGCGCCAGCAGCCCCATCGAGGGGGGCGGGAAGGTCGGGGAGCTGTTTTTT. It translates to CASSPIEGGGKVGELFF.

The gene calls are TRBV19 and TRBJ1-4; 9 nucleotides align to TRBD1. This CDR3 spans 16 amino acids. Looked up from germline, CDR1 is LNHDA and CDR2 is SQIVND (reference sequence). J gave up 2 bases and V 5 bases, and 6 bases lay outside the gene matches. CDR3 nucleotide sequence: TGTGCCAGTAGTTTCGGACAGGGGAGGACTAATGAAAAACTGTTTTTT. It is translated as CASSFGQGRTNEKLFF.

This clone was picked up a small number of times. The chain is built from TRBV19 and TRBJ1-4; D gene unclear. Germline lookup yields CDR1 LNHDA and CDR2 SQIVND (reference sequence). V gave up 4 bases and J gave up 5 bases, with 11 bases separating them. The CDR3 runs to 14 residues. In DNA form, the CDR3 reads TGTGCCAGTAGTACACACAGTTCGAATGAAAAACTGTTTTTT. Translating it yields CASSTHSSNEKLFF.

With respect to this clone: Different DNA sequences within this sample yield the same CDR3. The gene calls are TRBV6-1 and TRBJ2-7; D could derive from TRBD1 or TRBD2 (5 bases each). Trimming left V 3 bases short and J 2 bases short, with 8 bases between. Germline V lookup: CDR1 MNHNS, CDR2 SASEGT. The CDR3 is made up of 13 amino acids. CDR3 nucleotide sequence: TGTGCCAGCAGTGACCGGGGCCCCTACGAGCAGTACTTC. Protein product: CASSDRGPYEQYF.